The clone carrying this T cell receptor (beta chain) was seen once. Produced via immunoSEQ multiplex PCR; TCRdb's table is partial and in-frame only. The table lists over 1.4 million clones, roughly 96% of them singletons. This record belongs to a study of shared clonotypes between healthy human individuals. Study overall: The donors, a couple of women and a few men, were aged 18 to 49.

The CDR3 loop spans 12 amino acids. V lost 8 bases to trimming and J lost 4 bases; unmatched junction nucleotides: 4. Germline loops: CDR1 SNHLY, CDR2 FYNNEI. This chain uses TRBV2 with TRBJ2-5; 7 bases are a match to TRBD2. The sequenced material came from naive CD4+ T cells sorted from blood. The subset: CD45RA+ positively selected. The sequence was obtained from a man aged 25-45 years in good health. The CDR3 nucleotides read TGTGCCAGCGGGACTATAGGAGAGACCCAGTACTTC. Amino acids: CASGTIGETQYF.